This TCR beta chain is drawn from a study of cytomegalovirus exposure and HLA in healthy donors. Findings and limits, study-wide: In the analysis, some V segments, TRBV6-2 and TRBV6-3 included, were excluded as indistinguishable. It was 150 to 200 TCR beta chains that were listed as cytomegalovirus-associated.

Germline V lookup: CDR1 KGHSH, CDR2 LQKENI. Trimming stripped 1 base from V and 3 bases from J, with 11 bases between. This CDR3 spans 15 amino acids. PCR involved 60 Vbeta and 13 Jbeta primers. Measured with immunoSEQ multiplex PCR; TCRdb has only the in-frame clones, and not every one. There are fewer than 120,000 clones in the sample; about 73% occur only once, and 1.3% lies in the top ten. With regard to this clone: As yet, its antigen is unknown.

The receptor was isolated from a woman between 25 and 40 years old in good health and CMV-seronegative. The chain carries TRBV18 and TRBJ2-3, with a weak D call TRBD2 (5 bases). The sample was PBMCs. In nucleotides, the CDR3 is TGTGCCAGCTCACCACGCAAGTGGGAGACAGATACGCAGTATTTT. Amino acid sequence: CASSPRKWETDTQYF.